This T cell receptor (beta chain) comes out of a study of blood T cells in healthy people across ages. The sample holds many counts of this clonotype. No antigen is known for it. Peripheral blood, roughly 9.3 milliliters per donor, was collected. The CDR3 totals 13 residues. V dropped 4 bases and J dropped 6; count of bases not matched to a gene: 5. Germline loops: CDR1 MNHNS, CDR2 SASEGT. Study-wide results and caveats: Leaving the PBMCs unsorted stopped any conclusive comparison of naive versus antigen-experienced cells.

Primed by a sample-barcoded 5' primer and a J-beta primer mix, a second PCR proceeded for roughly 7 to 11 cycles. Using its own MiXCR run on the 5' RACE reads, TCRdb lists one record per CDR3 protein. The sample lists 500,000 to 700,000 distinct CDR3 sequences, roughly 31% occurring once. V usage is TRBV6-1 and J usage is TRBJ1-1, with TRBD1 identical over 7 bases. The sample was blood. The TCR sequence derives from a woman of 80 years or more in good health. CDR3 DNA sequence: TGTGCCAGCAGTGGAGCGACAGGGTCTGAAGCTTTCTTT. Translation gives CASSGATGSEAFF.